This TCR beta chain was sequenced during a study of T cells after yellow fever vaccination. Study-wide background: Those fractions that held only low numbers of cells were prepared using the SMART-Seq v4 Ultra Low Input RNA kit. Study results and caveats: Overlap between CD4 and CD8 compartments was detected for a small share of clonotypes. Most clones from primary vaccination were detected again post-booster (96% CD4, approximately 90% CD8).

5'RACE template switching generated TCR cDNA, adding a universal primer site and UMIs. TCRdb itself ran the 5' RACE reads through MiXCR, one entry per CDR3 protein. The sample carries about 73,000 distinct CDR3 sequences, roughly 7.7% recorded once. Concerning this clonotype: Its antigen remains unidentified.

Germline CDR1 reads MNHEY; CDR2 reads SVGEGT. CDR3 length: 14 amino acids. V lost 5 bases, J lost 7 bases, and 15 bases lay in between. The sequencing used CD8+ T cells sorted from PBMCs, collected on the day of the yellow fever booster vaccination. The source of this sequence is a man aged 30 to 45 who received the YFV17D yellow fever vaccine. This rearrangement joins TRBV6-2 or TRBV6-3 to TRBJ1-5; weak D call: TRBD1 (5 bases). CDR3 loop: CASSERGEHQPQHF. CDR3 nucleotide sequence: TGTGCCAGCAGTGAGAGGGGTGAACACCAGCCCCAGCATTTT.